Listed here are 29 T cell receptor beta chains from one sample, sequenced in a study of T cell repertoires in cytomegalovirus infection. TCRdb reprocessed the reads with MiXCR, giving one entry per CDR3 protein. The sample has about 830,000 distinct CDR3 sequences; less than 35% are singletons. No antigen has been identified for these receptors. Sequencing used cultured CD8+ T cells from PBMCs, obtained from culture after CMV antigen stimulation. All receptors come from a human donor in good health (CMV status not recorded). Some clones in this sample may be carry-over from other donors' samples.

This clonotype was seen many times. The V and J genes are TRBV7-8 and TRBJ2-2; D remains unclear. This CDR3 region has 15 residues. The germline gives CDR1 SGHVS, CDR2 FQNEAQ. Trimming pared 2 bases from V and 4 bases from J, leaving 11 bases between. DNA for the CDR3: TGTGCCAGCAGCTTAAAGCTCCAAGGCACCGGGGAGCTGTTTTTT. Its protein is CASSLKLQGTGELFF.

In this sample, this clonotype turned up many times. V gene TRBV7-6 combines with J gene TRBJ2-1; 10 nucleotides match TRBD2. Germline V gene sequence: CDR1 SGHVS, CDR2 FNYEAQ. The J segment lost 3 bases and the V segment lost 1 base, leaving 6 bases of the junction unmatched. The CDR3 is 17 amino acids. The CDR3: CASSLESGGAIYNEQFF. The CDR3 bases are TGTGCCAGCAGCTTAGAAAGCGGGGGGGCTATCTACAATGAGCAGTTCTTC. The whole variable domain, filled in from reference TRBV7-6 and TRBJ2-1, reads GAGVSQSPRYKVTKRGQDVALRCDPISGHVSLYWYRQALGQGPEFLTYFNYEAQQDKSGLPNDRFSAERPEGSISTLTIQRTEQRDSAMYRCASSLESGGAIYNEQFFGPGTRLTVL.

This clonotype came up many times. J is TRBJ2-1 and V is TRBV4-1; D is unclear. This CDR3 has 15 residues. With 0 bases removed from V and 4 bases from J, the gap between germline ends came to 10 bases. CDR1 and CDR2 from the germline V gene are MGHRA and YSYEKL. DNA for the CDR3: TGCGCCAGCAGCCAAGAATTGCCGGATTACAATGAGCAGTTCTTC. Its translation is CASSQELPDYNEQFF.

This clonotype was detected only a few times. V usage is TRBV19 and J usage is TRBJ1-4, with TRBD1 identical over 7 bases. The CDR3 contains 14 residues. V dropped 3 bases and J dropped 6; count of bases not matched to a gene: 4. Germline CDR1 reads LNHDA; CDR2 reads SQIVND (reference sequence). DNA of the CDR3: TGTGCCAGTAGTATCGACACAGGGGATGAAAAACTGTTTTTT. Translated, it gives CASSIDTGDEKLFF.

This clonotype appeared a few times. V and J are TRBV28 and TRBJ2-1; D perhaps matches TRBD2 (5 bases). Germline V gene data show CDR1 as MDHEN and CDR2 as SYDVKM. The CDR3 extends over 14 amino acids. V was trimmed by 2 bases and J by 5 bases, leaving 10 bases between them. In DNA form, the CDR3 reads TGTGCCAGCAGTTTAACCGGGATTGACAATGAGCAGTTCTTC. Its translation is CASSLTGIDNEQFF. Drawing the rest from reference TRBV28 and TRBJ2-1, the complete variable domain is DVKVTQSSRYLVKRTGEKVFLECVQDMDHENMFWYRQDPGLGLRLIYFSYDVKMKEKGDIPEGYSVSREKKERFSLILESASTNQTSMYLCASSLTGIDNEQFFGPGTRLTVL.

The chain couples TRBV12-3 or TRBV12-4 to TRBJ2-3; D is ambiguous. The CDR3 totals 16 residues. Trimming removed 4 bases at V and 0 bases at J, with 14 bases between. The CDR3 loop is CASSCSDGSSTDTQYF. In DNA form, the CDR3 reads TGTGCCAGCAGTTGTTCGGACGGTTCTAGCACAGATACGCAGTATTTT.

The chain recombines TRBV19 with TRBJ2-5; D gene unclear. Trimming took off 1 base at V and 1 base at J, with 7 bases between the two ends. The CDR3 runs to 14 residues. Germline CDR1 reads LNHDA; CDR2 reads SQIVND (reference sequence). CDR3 loop: CASSIASAQETQYF. As DNA, the CDR3 is TGTGCCAGTAGTATAGCGAGCGCCCAAGAGACCCAGTACTTC. The variable domain in full, with the rest retrieved from reference TRBV19 and TRBJ2-5, is DGGITQSPKYLFRKEGQNVTLSCEQNLNHDAMYWYRQDPGQGLRLIYYSQIVNDFQKGDIAEGYSVSREKKESFPLTVTSAQKNPTAFYLCASSIASAQETQYFGPGTRLLVL.

The J gene is TRBJ2-2, the V gene TRBV11-2; D gene unclear. This CDR3 contains 17 residues. Trimming shortened V by 5 bases and J by 4 bases, and 20 bases separated the two germline ends. Germline CDR1 is SGHAT and CDR2 is FQNNGV. The CDR3 DNA is TGTGCCAGCAGCCGACCCCGGAGTTTAGGCGGCACCGGGGAGCTGTTTTTT. Translation: CASSRPRSLGGTGELFF.

This chain links TRBV4-1 with TRBJ2-5; D possibly matches TRBD1 or TRBD2 (6 bases each). CDR3 length: 19 amino acids. The V end lost 4 bases, the J end lost 3 bases, and 27 bases lay between the germline ends. Germline CDR1 and CDR2: MGHRA and YSYEKL. CDR3 DNA sequence: TGCGCCAGCAGCCCACACCCCAGCGCTGTCGGGGGCCCAGAAGAGACCCAGTACTTC. Protein product: CASSPHPSAVGGPEETQYF.

This clonotype was detected only a few times. The J gene is TRBJ2-2, the V gene TRBV7-8; D unresolved. CDR1 and CDR2 from the germline V gene are SGHVS and FQNEAQ. Trimming left V 5 bases short and J 7 bases short, with 8 bases between. The CDR3 runs 12 residues. CDR3 bases: TGTGCCAGCAGCCTCCAGAGCGGGGAGCTGTTTTTT. Translation: CASSLQSGELFF. Full variable domain (outside the CDR3, taken from reference TRBV7-8 and TRBJ2-2): GAGVSQSPRYKVAKRGQDVALRCDPISGHVSLFWYQQALGQGPEFLTYFQNEAQLDKSGLPSDRFFAERPEGSVSTLKIQRTQQEDSAVYLCASSLQSGELFFGEGSRLTVL.

The CDR3, as DNA: TGCGCCAGCACAGGGACAGGGACGAGCGGCTACACCTTC. Translated: CASTGTGTSGYTF. This chain uses TRBV4-1 with TRBJ1-2, with 9 bases aligning to TRBD1. CDR1 is MGHRA and CDR2 is YSYEKL in the germline V gene. The CDR3 extends over 13 amino acids. J lost 8 bases, V lost 7 bases, and 8 bases had no gene match.

This chain connects TRBV15 to TRBJ2-2, with TRBD2 identical over 12 bases. The CDR3 covers 18 residues. Germline trimming cut 4 bases from V and 5 bases from J; bases unmatched to any gene: 11. Germline CDR1 reads LNHNV; CDR2 reads YYDKDF (reference sequence). CDR3 DNA sequence: TGTGCCACCAGCAAGACTAGCGGGGGCCTCCGAGGAACCGGGGAGCTGTTTTTT. It translates to CATSKTSGGLRGTGELFF.

The V gene is TRBV27, the J gene TRBJ1-2; 12 positions match TRBD1. The CDR3 contains 15 residues. Germline V gene lookup returns CDR1 MNHEY and CDR2 SMNVEV (reference sequence). With V trimmed by 4 bases and J by 6 bases, 6 bases remained unmatched. This CDR3 is CASSSGQGASNGYTF. CDR3 bases: TGTGCCAGCAGTTCGGGACAGGGGGCGTCGAATGGCTACACCTTC.

A few counts support this clonotype. The rearrangement uses TRBV11-3 and TRBJ1-3; tentatively, D is TRBD1 (6 bases). The CDR3 runs to 16 residues. In germline, CDR1 is SGHNT, CDR2 YENEEA. Trimming took off 5 bases at V and 8 bases at J, with 22 bases between the two ends. CDR3 residues: CASSEGPGAAEDTIYF. The CDR3 nucleotides are TGTGCCAGCAGCGAGGGACCAGGGGCCGCGGAGGACACCATATATTTT.

In DNA, the CDR3 is TGTGCCAGCAGCTTAGATCTCGGGGGCGGCTACGAGCAGTACGTC. It yields the protein CASSLDLGGGYEQYV. The chain has TRBV11-2 and TRBJ2-7; D possibly matches TRBD1 or TRBD2 (6 bases each). CDR1 SGHAT and CDR2 FQNNGV come from the germline V gene. The V gene lost 0 bases and the J gene lost 3 bases, with 12 bases spanning the gap. The CDR3 loop spans 15 amino acids.

This clonotype was counted a few times. The V gene is TRBV6-1, the J gene TRBJ1-2; no definite D call. Trimming cost V 11 bases and J 3 bases, with 22 bases left between them. This CDR3 contains 15 residues. Germline lookup yields CDR1 MNHNS and CDR2 SASEGT. The CDR3 spells CASQLLRELYYGYTF. The CDR3 coding sequence is TGTGCCTCCCAGCTCCTGCGCGAGTTATACTATGGCTACACCTTC.

The chain is built from TRBV14 and TRBJ1-2; D not certain. This CDR3 spans 16 amino acids. CDR1 and CDR2 (germline): SGHDN, FVKESK. V lost 0 bases and J 3 bases, leaving 14 bases between the germline ends. In nucleotides, the CDR3 is TGTGCCAGCAGCCAAGAGCCGGGTGGGAACCACTATGGCTACACCTTC. Translation: CASSQEPGGNHYGYTF.

This clonotype has just a few counts. The chain combines TRBV12-3 or TRBV12-4 with TRBJ2-1, with D perhaps TRBD1 (7 bases). Trimming pared 4 bases from V and 4 bases from J, leaving 14 bases between. The CDR3 has 15 amino acids. As DNA, the CDR3 is TGTGCCAGCAGTTACCAGGGGGGTTCGTACAATGAGCAGTTCTTC. It yields the protein CASSYQGGSYNEQFF.

The genes are TRBV6-5 and TRBJ2-1, with 9 bases that match TRBD2. V was clipped by 6 bases and J by 8 bases; unmatched bases: 11. The CDR3 is made up of 15 amino acids. Germline CDR1 reads MNHEY; CDR2 reads SVGAGI. CDR3: CASRTVAGGLDEQFF. The CDR3 nucleotides read TGTGCCAGCAGAACCGTTGCGGGGGGGTTAGATGAGCAGTTCTTC.

The V call is TRBV27, the J call TRBJ1-3; D perhaps matches TRBD1 (6 bases). This CDR3 is built from 17 residues. The ends were cut back, 6 bases at V and 0 bases at J, with 18 bases in the middle. Germline V gene lookup returns CDR1 MNHEY and CDR2 SMNVEV (reference sequence). Here the CDR3 reads CASSPSAGAYSGNTIYF. DNA for the CDR3: TGTGCCAGCAGCCCCTCAGCGGGGGCCTACTCTGGAAACACCATATATTTT.

The rearrangement joins TRBV5-1 to TRBJ1-2; D gene ambiguous. The length of the CDR3 is 13 residues. V was pared by 0 bases and J by 4 bases, with 7 bases between. Germline V gives CDR1 SGHRS, CDR2 YFSETQ. The CDR3 protein is CASSLAQFYGYTF. The CDR3 bases are TGCGCCAGCAGCTTGGCTCAGTTCTATGGCTACACCTTC.

This clonotype was found once. The CDR3 DNA follows: TGTGCCAGCACCCCGACAGTGATCGCTGAAGCTTTCTTT. As protein: CASTPTVIAEAFF. The chain combines TRBV7-9 with TRBJ1-1; a weak D match, TRBD1 (5 bases). Per the germline V gene, CDR1 is SEHNR and CDR2 is FQNEAQ (reference sequence). The CDR3 has 13 residues. V was trimmed by 7 bases and J by 6 bases, leaving 15 bases between them.

There are a few counts of this clonotype. The rearrangement uses TRBV7-9 and TRBJ1-1; possibly TRBD1 for D (5 bases). CDR1 is SEHNR and CDR2 is FQNEAQ in the germline V gene (reference sequence). The CDR3 contains 12 residues. Trimming cost V 1 base and J 10 bases, with 10 bases left between them. The CDR3 spells CASSLEGVVAFF. The CDR3 coding sequence is TGTGCCAGCAGCTTAGAAGGGGTGGTAGCTTTCTTT.

This chain links TRBV7-6 with TRBJ2-5, with 12 bases matching TRBD2. V shed 1 base, J shed 5 bases, and the junction held 8 bases outside the gene matches. Germline V gives CDR1 SGHVS, CDR2 FNYEAQ. The CDR3 extends over 17 amino acids. The CDR3 bases are TGTGCCAGCAGCTTAGTCCCTAGCGGGGGGGCCGGGGAGACCCAGTACTTC. This gives the protein CASSLVPSGGAGETQYF.

This clonotype came up a few times. This sequence joins TRBV7-9 and TRBJ2-1; TRBD2 aligns across 11 bases. The ends lost 5 bases at V and 0 bases at J; junction bases unmatched: 15. Germline CDR1 SEHNR, CDR2 FQNEAQ (reference sequence). This CDR3 has 20 residues. CDR3 protein: CASSPGGLAGGPRSYNEQFF. The CDR3 bases are TGTGCCAGCAGCCCTGGCGGGCTAGCGGGGGGCCCACGCTCCTACAATGAGCAGTTCTTC.

This clonotype was seen a handful of times. The genes are TRBV6-1 and TRBJ1-4; 7 bases fit TRBD1. V dropped 4 bases and J dropped 0; count of bases not matched to a gene: 5. The CDR3 totals 16 residues. The V gene's germline CDR1 is MNHNS and CDR2 SASEGT. This CDR3 reads CASSADRAATNEKLFF. For the CDR3, the DNA is TGTGCCAGCAGTGCAGACAGGGCTGCAACTAATGAAAAACTGTTTTTT.

This chain joins TRBV29-1 and TRBJ2-2; D may be TRBD1 (6 bases). This CDR3 is 11 amino acids long. Germline-derived CDR1 and CDR2 are SQVTM and ANQGSEA. Deletions cut 5 bases from V and 7 bases from J, with 8 bases between. CDR3 region: CSVQGHGELFF. The CDR3 DNA follows: TGCAGCGTTCAGGGACACGGGGAGCTGTTTTTT.

This clonotype has a single count. A read error may account for a junction end that differs from germline. This chain connects TRBV7-2 to TRBJ2-3; TRBD2 matches 8 bases. The CDR3 spans 16 residues. Germline-derived CDR1 and CDR2 are SGHTA and FQGNSA. Here the CDR3 reads CVSSSFGGDLTDTQYF. The DNA of the CDR3 is TGTGTCAGCAGCTCCTTCGGGGGGGATCTCACAGATACGCAGTATTTT.

The chain carries TRBV5-8 and TRBJ2-2; D uncertain. Germline lookup yields CDR1 SGHTS and CDR2 YDEGEE. This CDR3 comprises 17 residues. Trimming left V 1 base short and J 5 bases short, with 18 bases between. The CDR3 DNA reads TGTGCCAGCAGCTTGCAGGCAGGAATGGCGATGACCGGGGAGCTGTTTTTT. Amino acid sequence: CASSLQAGMAMTGELFF.